This TCR beta chain was sequenced for a study of beta chain features in type 1 diabetes. Germline V gene lookup returns CDR1 MNHEY and CDR2 SMNVEV (reference sequence). With 3 bases removed from V and 4 bases from J, the gap between germline ends came to 8 bases. This CDR3 has 13 residues. Expressed TCRB transcripts were sequenced because the isolated RNA had all been reverse transcribed beforehand. The assay was immunoSEQ multiplex PCR, and TCRdb's table has in-frame clones only and misses some. The sample has 80,000 to 90,000 clones, 25% to 35% seen once. Sample: stem cell memory CD4+ T cells from blood. The sequence came from a woman between 18 and 29 years old in good health. The V and J genes are TRBV27 and TRBJ2-3; D call uncertain. The CDR3 DNA sequence: TGTGCCAGCAGTTTCCAGGTAGCAGATACGCAGTATTTT. Its translation is CASSFQVADTQYF.